This section outlines one TCR beta chain sequence together with its context. Its antigen is as yet unknown. This record comes from a study of immune cell composition in non-small cell lung cancer. Normal lung sampling was at least 3 cm from the tumour, as distant as possible. The study's findings and limits: Adenocarcinomas with higher top tumour-associated clone frequency had more reactive TILs.

V lost 3 bases and J lost 3, with 15 bases in between. Germline loops: CDR1 SGDLS, CDR2 YYNGEE. This CDR3 has 15 residues. Clones were sequenced by immunoSEQ multiplex PCR, and TCRdb holds only the in-frame ones, with some missing. The table has around 9,300 clones, about 80% seen once; the top ten hold more than 10%. The chain combines TRBV9 with TRBJ1-1; unclear D gene. The TCR was taken from a human donor with non-small cell lung cancer. Sequencing was performed on non-adjacent lung tissue. The DNA of the CDR3 is TGTGCCAGCAGCGCGGGAACCCTAGCGTACACTGAAGCTTTCTTT. Residues: CASSAGTLAYTEAFF.